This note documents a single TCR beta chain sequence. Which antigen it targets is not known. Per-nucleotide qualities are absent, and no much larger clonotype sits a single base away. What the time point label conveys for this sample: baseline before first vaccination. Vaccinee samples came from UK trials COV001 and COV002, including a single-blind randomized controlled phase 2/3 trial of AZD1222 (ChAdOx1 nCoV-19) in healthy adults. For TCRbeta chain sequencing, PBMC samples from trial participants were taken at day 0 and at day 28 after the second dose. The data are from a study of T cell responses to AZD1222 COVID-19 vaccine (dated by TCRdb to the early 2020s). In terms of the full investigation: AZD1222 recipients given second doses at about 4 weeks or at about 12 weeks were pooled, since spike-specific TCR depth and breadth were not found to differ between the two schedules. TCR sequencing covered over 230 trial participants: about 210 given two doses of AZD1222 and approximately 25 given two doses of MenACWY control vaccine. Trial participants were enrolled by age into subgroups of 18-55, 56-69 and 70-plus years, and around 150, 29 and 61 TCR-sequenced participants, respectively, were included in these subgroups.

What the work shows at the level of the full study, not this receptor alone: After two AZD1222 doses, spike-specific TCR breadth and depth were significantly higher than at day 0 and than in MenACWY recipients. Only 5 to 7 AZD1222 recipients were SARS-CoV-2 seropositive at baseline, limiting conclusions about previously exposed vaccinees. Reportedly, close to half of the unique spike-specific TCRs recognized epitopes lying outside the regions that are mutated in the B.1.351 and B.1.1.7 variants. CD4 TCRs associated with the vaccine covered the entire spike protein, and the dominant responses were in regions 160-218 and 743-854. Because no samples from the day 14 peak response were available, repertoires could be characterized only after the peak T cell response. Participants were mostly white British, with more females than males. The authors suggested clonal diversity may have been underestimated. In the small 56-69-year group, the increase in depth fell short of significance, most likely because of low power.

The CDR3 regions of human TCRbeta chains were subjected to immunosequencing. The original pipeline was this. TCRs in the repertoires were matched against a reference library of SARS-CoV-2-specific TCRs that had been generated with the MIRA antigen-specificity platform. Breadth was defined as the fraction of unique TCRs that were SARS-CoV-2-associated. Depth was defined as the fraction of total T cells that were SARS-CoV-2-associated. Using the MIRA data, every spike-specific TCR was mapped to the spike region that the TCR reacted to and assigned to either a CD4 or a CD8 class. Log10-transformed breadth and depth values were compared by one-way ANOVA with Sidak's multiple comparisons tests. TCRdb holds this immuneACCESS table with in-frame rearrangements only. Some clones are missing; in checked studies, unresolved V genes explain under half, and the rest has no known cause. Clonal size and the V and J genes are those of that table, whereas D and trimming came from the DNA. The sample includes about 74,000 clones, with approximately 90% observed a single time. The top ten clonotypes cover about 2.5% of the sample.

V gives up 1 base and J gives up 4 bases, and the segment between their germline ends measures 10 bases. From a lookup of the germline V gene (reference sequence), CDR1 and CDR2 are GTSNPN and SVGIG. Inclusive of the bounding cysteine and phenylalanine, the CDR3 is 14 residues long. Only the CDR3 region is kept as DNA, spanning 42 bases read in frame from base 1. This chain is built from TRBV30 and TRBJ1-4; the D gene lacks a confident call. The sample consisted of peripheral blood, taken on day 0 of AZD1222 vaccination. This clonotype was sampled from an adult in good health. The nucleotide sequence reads TGTGCCTGGAGTGGCCGGGCCCATAATGAAAAACTGTTTTTT. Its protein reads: CAWSGRAHNEKLFF.